Below, one T cell receptor beta chain is given with its context. Sequencing used immunoSEQ multiplex PCR; TCRdb keeps in-frame clones, though not all of them. Altogether more than 3,500 clones are present, 76% being singletons, with the ten largest covering 14% to 15%. V shed 4 bases and J shed 9 bases, with 10 bases lying between them. Germline assignment: CDR1 SNHLY and CDR2 FYNNEI. The CDR3 is 13 amino acids. The data derive from a study of immune evolution from preneoplasia to lung adenocarcinoma. Material: FFPE minimally invasive lung adenocarcinoma tissue. This receptor was identified in a person between 60 and 80 years old with lung adenocarcinoma. The J gene is TRBJ1-6, the V gene TRBV2; no firm D call. The CDR3 coding sequence is TGTGCCAGCAGTGCTGTTATGGGTTCACCCCTCCACTTT. Its protein product is CASSAVMGSPLHF.